These T cell receptor beta chains were read from a single sample in a study of T cells after yellow fever vaccination. TCRdb independently ran MiXCR on the 5' RACE reads; one entry per CDR3 protein. Among approximately 160,000 distinct CDR3 sequences, about 6% were seen once, and the ten largest hold roughly 3%. Sample: CD4+ T cells sorted from PBMCs, taken on the day of the first yellow fever vaccination. The receptors come from a young man who received the YFV17D yellow fever vaccine. The CDR3 runs from the conserved cysteine through the conserved F or W. D genes are given only for firm matches. Clone size is shown for a subset of rows, as once, few, many or a class of expanded clone.

D gene: -; clone size: few; J gene: TRBJ1-2; V gene: TRBV7-2; CDR3 protein: CASSFEVYGYTF; CDR3 DNA: TGTGCCAGCAGCTTCGAGGTCTATGGCTACACCTTC
D gene: TRBD1; clone size: many; J gene: TRBJ1-1; V gene: TRBV28; CDR3 protein: CASRVTGTGGLSTEAFF; CDR3 DNA: TGTGCCAGCCGAGTTACCGGGACAGGGGGACTTTCAACTGAAGCTTTCTTT
D gene: TRBD1; clone size: many; J gene: TRBJ1-6; V gene: TRBV6-5; CDR3 protein: CASKWTGGNYNSPLHF; CDR3 DNA: TGTGCCAGCAAATGGACAGGGGGAAACTATAATTCACCCCTCCACTTT
D gene: TRBD1; clone size: many; J gene: TRBJ1-5; V gene: TRBV5-6; CDR3 protein: CASSLLSQGANQPQHF; CDR3 DNA: TGTGCCAGCAGCTTGCTATCACAGGGGGCCAATCAGCCCCAGCATTTT
D gene: -; clone size: many; J gene: TRBJ2-1; V gene: TRBV7-6; CDR3 protein: CASSLYWGDDEQFF; CDR3 DNA: TGTGCCAGCAGCTTATACTGGGGTGACGATGAGCAGTTCTTC
D gene: -; clone size: many; J gene: TRBJ2-2; V gene: TRBV5-1; CDR3 protein: CASSPDPNTGELFF; CDR3 DNA: TGCGCCAGCAGCCCGGACCCGAACACCGGGGAGCTGTTTTTT
D gene: -; clone size: many; J gene: TRBJ2-1; V gene: TRBV15; CDR3 protein: CATSGDLDNEQFF; CDR3 DNA: TGTGCCACCAGCGGTGACTTGGACAATGAGCAGTTCTTC
D gene: TRBD1; clone size: many; J gene: TRBJ2-1; V gene: TRBV11-2; CDR3 protein: CASSLRQGASYNEQFF; CDR3 DNA: TGTGCCAGCAGCTTACGACAGGGAGCTTCTTACAATGAGCAGTTCTTC
D gene: -; clone size: -; J gene: TRBJ2-7; V gene: TRBV7-1; CDR3 protein: CASSSGRGTYSYEQYF; CDR3 DNA: TGTGCCAGCAGCTCCGGACGTGGGACTTACTCCTACGAGCAGTACTTC
D gene: TRBD1; clone size: few; J gene: TRBJ2-5; V gene: TRBV6-2/TRBV6-3; CDR3 protein: CASSYSGQWETQYF; CDR3 DNA: TGTGCCAGCAGTTACTCGGGACAGTGGGAGACCCAGTACTTC
D gene: -; clone size: many; J gene: TRBJ1-5; V gene: TRBV28; CDR3 protein: CASRGKRNQPQHF; CDR3 DNA: TGTGCCAGCAGGGGAAAGAGAAATCAGCCCCAGCATTTT
D gene: -; clone size: many; J gene: TRBJ1-6; V gene: TRBV20-1; CDR3 protein: CSARPDTSSYNSPLHF; CDR3 DNA: TGCAGTGCCCGGCCGGACACGAGCTCCTATAATTCACCCCTCCACTTT
D gene: -; clone size: -; J gene: TRBJ2-7; V gene: TRBV7-2; CDR3 protein: CASSSVPTYEQYF; CDR3 DNA: TGTGCCAGCAGCTCAGTCCCGACCTACGAGCAGTACTTC
D gene: -; clone size: many; J gene: TRBJ2-7; V gene: TRBV4-1; CDR3 protein: CASSQLGTPTGLYEQYF; CDR3 DNA: TGCGCCAGCAGCCAACTAGGGACTCCGACAGGCCTCTACGAGCAGTACTTC
D gene: TRBD2; clone size: -; J gene: TRBJ2-2; V gene: TRBV7-8; CDR3 protein: CASSFSGGRTGELFF; CDR3 DNA: TGTGCCAGCAGCTTTAGCGGGGGGCGCACCGGGGAGCTGTTTTTT
D gene: -; clone size: few; J gene: TRBJ1-4; V gene: TRBV30; CDR3 protein: CAWSVLGPLTGKLFF; CDR3 DNA: TGTGCCTGGAGTGTACTCGGGCCGTTAACGGGAAAACTGTTTTTT
D gene: TRBD1; clone size: many; J gene: TRBJ2-1; V gene: TRBV12-5; CDR3 protein: CASGKGQGARNEQFF; CDR3 DNA: TGTGCTAGTGGTAAGGGACAGGGGGCCCGCAATGAGCAGTTCTTC
D gene: TRBD1; clone size: -; J gene: TRBJ2-1; V gene: TRBV10-3; CDR3 protein: CAISESRDRVSSNEQFF; CDR3 DNA: TGTGCCATCAGTGAGTCCCGGGACAGGGTTTCGAGCAATGAGCAGTTCTTC
D gene: -; clone size: few; J gene: TRBJ2-2; V gene: TRBV14; CDR3 protein: CASSQEWGNTGELFF; CDR3 DNA: TGTGCCAGCAGCCAAGAATGGGGGAATACCGGGGAGCTGTTTTTT
D gene: -; clone size: many; J gene: TRBJ2-7; V gene: TRBV4-1; CDR3 protein: CASSLRAGTYEQYF; CDR3 DNA: TGCGCCAGCAGCCTCAGGGCAGGGACCTACGAGCAGTACTTC
D gene: TRBD2; clone size: -; J gene: TRBJ2-2; V gene: TRBV4-1; CDR3 protein: CASRQLAGVQTGELFF; CDR3 DNA: TGCGCCAGCAGACAACTAGCGGGGGTTCAAACCGGGGAGCTGTTTTTT
D gene: TRBD1; clone size: few; J gene: TRBJ2-2; V gene: TRBV5-1; CDR3 protein: CASSLGGTGAYTGELFF; CDR3 DNA: TGCGCCAGCAGCTTGGGCGGGACAGGGGCCTACACCGGGGAGCTGTTTTTT
D gene: TRBD1; clone size: many; J gene: TRBJ1-5; V gene: TRBV10-2; CDR3 protein: CASRPGQGTNQPQHF; CDR3 DNA: TGCGCCAGCAGACCCGGACAGGGAACGAATCAGCCCCAGCATTTT
D gene: -; clone size: -; J gene: TRBJ2-7; V gene: TRBV6-5; CDR3 protein: CASRGMGGSGEQYF; CDR3 DNA: TGTGCCAGCAGGGGCATGGGGGGATCGGGGGAGCAGTACTTC
D gene: TRBD1; clone size: -; J gene: TRBJ2-3; V gene: TRBV7-6; CDR3 protein: CASSYRDRGTDTQYF; CDR3 DNA: TGTGCCAGCAGCTACCGGGACAGGGGCACAGATACGCAGTATTTT
D gene: TRBD1; clone size: many; J gene: TRBJ2-1; V gene: TRBV19; CDR3 protein: CASTQGLSEQFF; CDR3 DNA: TGTGCCAGTACACAGGGGCTGAGTGAGCAGTTCTTC
D gene: -; clone size: -; J gene: TRBJ2-5; V gene: TRBV7-2; CDR3 protein: CASSLIVPFFQETQYF; CDR3 DNA: TGTGCCAGCAGCTTAATAGTGCCGTTTTTCCAAGAGACCCAGTACTTC